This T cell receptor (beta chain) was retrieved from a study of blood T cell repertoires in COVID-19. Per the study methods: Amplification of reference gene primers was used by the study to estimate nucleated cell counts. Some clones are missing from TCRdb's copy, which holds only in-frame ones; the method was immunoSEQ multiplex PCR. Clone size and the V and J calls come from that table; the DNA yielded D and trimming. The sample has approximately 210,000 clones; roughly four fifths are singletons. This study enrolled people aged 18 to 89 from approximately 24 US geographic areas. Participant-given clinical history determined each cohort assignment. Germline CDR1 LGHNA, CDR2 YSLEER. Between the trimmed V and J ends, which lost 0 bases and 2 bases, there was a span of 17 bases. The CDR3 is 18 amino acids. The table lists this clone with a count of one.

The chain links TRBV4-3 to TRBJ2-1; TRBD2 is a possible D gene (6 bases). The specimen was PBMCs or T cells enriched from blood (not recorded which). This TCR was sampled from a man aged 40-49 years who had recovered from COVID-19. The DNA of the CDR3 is TGCGCCAGCAGCCAAGACCCGGGACTTGTCACGACCTACAATGAGCAGTTCTTC. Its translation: CASSQDPGLVTTYNEQFF.